Presented here are 21 T cell receptor beta chains from one specimen sequenced in a study of CD8 T cells in Susac syndrome. Reverse transcription of roughly 0.5 to 1 ug RNA used random hexamers. TCRdb independently ran MiXCR on the immunoSEQ multiplex PCR reads; one entry per CDR3 protein. The sample consists of more than 150,000 distinct CDR3 sequences, roughly 95% of them appearing once. Sequenced sample: CD8+ T cells from PBMCs. The receptor source for this set is a human donor with multiple sclerosis.

The rearrangement uses TRBV15 and TRBJ2-5; 9 nucleotides match TRBD1. Germline CDR1 reads LNHNV; CDR2 reads YYDKDF (reference sequence). The CDR3 has 15 residues. The V and J ends lost 3 bases and 4 bases, in that order; junction bases with no gene match: 6. The CDR3 loop reads CATSSWDRVGETQYF. DNA of the CDR3: TGTGCCACCAGCAGCTGGGACAGGGTAGGAGAGACCCAGTACTTC.

J is TRBJ2-7 and V is TRBV29-1; D might be TRBD1 (5 bases). This CDR3 has 12 residues. The ends were cut back, 6 bases at V and 4 bases at J, with 13 bases in the middle. Germline CDR1 is SQVTM and CDR2 is ANQGSEA. The CDR3 bases are TGCAGCGTGGTAGGGGCGGATTACGAGCAGTACGTC. Amino acids: CSVVGADYEQYV.

The chain carries TRBV9 and TRBJ2-5, with a tentative D call TRBD2 (6 bases). CDR3 size: 14 residues. V lost 5 bases and J lost 7, with 18 bases in between. The germline V gene encodes CDR1 SGDLS and CDR2 YYNGEE. The CDR3 DNA follows: TGTGCCAGCAGTCGCGGGGACGATTACTGGACCCAGTACTTC. It codes for CASSRGDDYWTQYF.

Regarding this clonotype: The junction differs from germline at one of its ends, possibly a read error. This chain connects TRBV2 to TRBJ1-2, with a possible D match to TRBD1 (5 bases). The CDR3 runs 15 residues. From germline, CDR1 is SNHLY and CDR2 FYNNEI. This CDR3 is CASTELPLGPYGYTF. The DNA for the CDR3 is TGTGCCAGCACTGAATTACCCCTGGGGCCCTATGGCTACACCTTC.

The CDR3 here is CSVDGTSGGRETQYF. The CDR3 DNA sequence: TGCAGCGTTGATGGGACTAGCGGGGGGAGGGAGACCCAGTACTTC. The genes are TRBV29-1 and TRBJ2-5; 15 nucleotides align to TRBD2. The V gene end was trimmed by 3 bases and the J gene end by 5 bases; junction bases not matched to a gene: 4. CDR3 length: 15 amino acids. CDR1 is SQVTM, CDR2 ANQGSEA, per germline.

This clonotype was counted once. This sequence joins TRBV29-1 and TRBJ1-3; D is uncertain. Germline CDR1 is SQVTM and CDR2 is ANQGSEA. The CDR3 sequence is 14 residues long. Trimming shortened V by 6 bases and J by 0 bases, and 12 bases separated the two germline ends. The CDR3 bases are TGCAGCGTGGAGGACGGTCGCTCTGGAAACACCATATATTTT. The encoded protein is CSVEDGRSGNTIYF. Variable domain in full (rest from reference TRBV29-1 and TRBJ1-3): SAVISQKPSRDICQRGTSLTIQCQVDSQVTMMFWYRQQPGQSLTLIATANQGSEATYESGFVIDKFPISRPNLTFSTLTVSNMSPEDSSIYLCSVEDGRSGNTIYFGEGSWLTVV.

This clonotype was seen once. The rearrangement links TRBV29-1 to TRBJ2-1; the D gene is possibly TRBD1 (6 bases). V was cut by 5 bases and J by 3 bases, with 14 bases left in between. CDR3 length: 14 residues. Looked up from germline, CDR1 is SQVTM and CDR2 is ANQGSEA. CDR3 residues: CSVPQGNIYNEQFF. For the CDR3, the DNA is TGCAGCGTTCCACAGGGAAATATCTACAATGAGCAGTTCTTC.

This chain uses TRBV5-1 with TRBJ1-1; 8 positions agree with TRBD1. The length of the CDR3 is 17 residues. Germline V gene data show CDR1 as SGHRS and CDR2 as YFSETQ. V trimming: 4 bases; J trimming: 5 bases; junction bases outside the gene matches: 16. In nucleotides, the CDR3 is TGCGCCAGCAGCCGCCAGCGGGACAGGCCAAAGGGGACTGAAGCTTTCTTT. The encoded protein is CASSRQRDRPKGTEAFF. The whole variable domain, filled in from reference TRBV5-1 and TRBJ1-1, reads KAGVTQTPRYLIKTRGQQVTLSCSPISGHRSVSWYQQTPGQGLQFLFEYFSETQRNKGNFPGRFSGRQFSNSRSEMNVSTLELGDSALYLCASSRQRDRPKGTEAFFGQGTRLTVV.

This clonotype was counted a single time. The J gene is TRBJ1-1, the V gene TRBV30, with a possible D match to TRBD1 (5 bases). Trimming left V 2 bases short and J 7 bases short, with 11 bases between. This CDR3 comprises 12 residues. Per the germline V gene, CDR1 is GTSNPN and CDR2 is SVGIG (reference sequence). CDR3 bases: TGTGCCTGGAGTCCTCTCGGGGGTGAAGCTTTCTTT. Translation: CAWSPLGGEAFF.

The gene calls are TRBV9 and TRBJ2-2; D gene ambiguous. This CDR3 is built from 16 residues. V shed 3 bases and J shed 4 bases, with 16 bases lying between them. The V gene's germline CDR1 is SGDLS and CDR2 YYNGEE. CDR3 sequence reads: CASSAGPQITTGELFF. In nucleotides, the CDR3 is TGTGCCAGCAGCGCCGGTCCTCAGATAACCACCGGGGAGCTGTTTTTT.

V gene TRBV29-1 combines with J gene TRBJ2-3; D gene uncertain. This CDR3 spans 13 amino acids. Deletions cut 3 bases from V and 6 bases from J, with 13 bases between. Germline V CDR1 and CDR2: SQVTM, ANQGSEA. DNA for the CDR3: TGCAGCGTTGAGGATGTGCCTGTGGATACGCAGTATTTT. Its protein product is CSVEDVPVDTQYF.

This chain joins TRBV9 and TRBJ2-1; D possibly corresponds to TRBD2 (5 bases). The germline V and J ends were trimmed by 2 bases and 6 bases, with 15 bases remaining between them. The germline gives CDR1 SGDLS, CDR2 YYNGEE. The CDR3 has 15 residues. CDR3 region: CASSVETAEFNEQFF. The CDR3 nucleotides read TGTGCCAGCAGCGTTGAAACAGCGGAATTCAATGAGCAGTTCTTC.

This chain links TRBV20-1 with TRBJ1-2; weak D call: TRBD1 (5 bases). Germline V gene sequence: CDR1 DFQATT, CDR2 SNEGSKA (reference sequence). The CDR3 spans 12 residues. Trimming took off 2 bases at V and 4 bases at J, with 8 bases between the two ends. The CDR3 DNA is TGCAGTGCTAGATGGGACTCCTATGGCTACACCTTC. Its protein product is CSARWDSYGYTF.

The CDR3 DNA follows: TGTGCCAGCAGCTCCCCAGGGGGGGCCAACGTCCTGACTTTC. Translation gives CASSSPGGANVLTF. The chain couples TRBV7-9 to TRBJ2-6; D is perhaps TRBD1 (5 bases). V was trimmed by 4 bases and J by 4 bases, leaving 8 bases between them. The germline CDR1 and CDR2 sequences are SEHNR and FQNEAQ (reference sequence). The CDR3 consists of 14 residues.

The CDR3 reads CSVEVLEAGRFF. DNA of the CDR3: TGCAGCGTTGAAGTACTCGAGGCGGGTCGATTTTTT. The chain recombines TRBV29-1 with TRBJ2-2, with D possibly being TRBD2 (5 bases). With 1 base removed from V and 17 bases from J, the gap between germline ends came to 17 bases. Germline CDR1 SQVTM, CDR2 ANQGSEA. This CDR3 comprises 12 residues.

V is TRBV9 and J is TRBJ1-1; the D gene is possibly TRBD1 (5 bases). The CDR3 loop spans 13 amino acids. Trimming took 0 bases from V and 4 from J, leaving 7 bases between them. CDR1 is SGDLS, CDR2 YYNGEE, per germline. The CDR3 region is CASSVVQGTEAFF. CDR3 sequence (DNA): TGTGCCAGCAGCGTAGTCCAGGGCACTGAAGCTTTCTTT. The full variable domain, rest sourced from reference TRBV9 and TRBJ1-1, is DSGVTQTPKHLITATGQRVTLRCSPRSGDLSVYWYQQSLDQGLQFLIQYYNGEERAKGNILERFSAQQFPDLHSELNLSSLELGDSALYFCASSVVQGTEAFFGQGTRLTVV.

The chain combines TRBV30 with TRBJ2-2; D is ambiguous. Trimming pared 1 base from V and 6 bases from J, leaving 3 bases between. Germline values: CDR1 GTSNPN, CDR2 SVGIG (reference sequence). The CDR3 has 11 residues. The CDR3 is CAWSAPGELFF. The CDR3 DNA follows: TGTGCCTGGAGTGCGCCCGGGGAGCTGTTTTTT.

The V and J genes are TRBV11-1 and TRBJ2-7; D is perhaps TRBD1 or TRBD2 (5 bases each). Trimming cost V 3 bases and J 3 bases, with 9 bases left between them. Germline V CDR1 and CDR2: SGHAT, FQDESV (reference sequence). The CDR3 runs 13 residues. The CDR3 region is CASSFSRGYEQYV. In DNA form, the CDR3 reads TGTGCCAGCAGCTTTTCGAGGGGCTACGAGCAGTACGTC.

The sample holds one count of this clonotype. The V gene is TRBV29-1, the J gene TRBJ2-7; D is tentatively TRBD1 or TRBD2 (5 bases each). This CDR3 region has 13 residues. The ends were cut back, 4 bases at V and 2 bases at J, with 12 bases in the middle. Germline V CDR1 and CDR2: SQVTM, ANQGSEA. The CDR3: CSVAGQVPYEQYF. The CDR3 DNA sequence: TGCAGCGTTGCGGGGCAGGTCCCCTACGAGCAGTACTTC.

This chain joins TRBV7-9 and TRBJ1-2; D gene uncertain. V was cut by 6 bases and J by 6 bases, with 11 bases left in between. Germline V lookup: CDR1 SEHNR, CDR2 FQNEAQ (reference sequence). This CDR3 contains 12 residues. This chain's CDR3 is CASSAGRDGYTF. As DNA, the CDR3 is TGTGCCAGCAGTGCGGGGAGAGATGGCTACACCTTC.

This rearrangement joins TRBV19 to TRBJ2-5; 8 nucleotides match TRBD1. The V segment lost 6 bases and the J segment 3 bases; nucleotides outside the gene matches: 9. Germline V gene lookup returns CDR1 LNHDA and CDR2 SQIVND (reference sequence). This CDR3 has 15 residues. The CDR3 coding sequence is TGTGCCAGTAGGCTCGGACAGGGTATAGAAGAGACCCAGTACTTC. Protein sequence: CASRLGQGIEETQYF. The whole variable domain, remainder taken from reference TRBV19 and TRBJ2-5, is DGGITQSPKYLFRKEGQNVTLSCEQNLNHDAMYWYRQDPGQGLRLIYYSQIVNDFQKGDIAEGYSVSREKKESFPLTVTSAQKNPTAFYLCASRLGQGIEETQYFGPGTRLLVL.